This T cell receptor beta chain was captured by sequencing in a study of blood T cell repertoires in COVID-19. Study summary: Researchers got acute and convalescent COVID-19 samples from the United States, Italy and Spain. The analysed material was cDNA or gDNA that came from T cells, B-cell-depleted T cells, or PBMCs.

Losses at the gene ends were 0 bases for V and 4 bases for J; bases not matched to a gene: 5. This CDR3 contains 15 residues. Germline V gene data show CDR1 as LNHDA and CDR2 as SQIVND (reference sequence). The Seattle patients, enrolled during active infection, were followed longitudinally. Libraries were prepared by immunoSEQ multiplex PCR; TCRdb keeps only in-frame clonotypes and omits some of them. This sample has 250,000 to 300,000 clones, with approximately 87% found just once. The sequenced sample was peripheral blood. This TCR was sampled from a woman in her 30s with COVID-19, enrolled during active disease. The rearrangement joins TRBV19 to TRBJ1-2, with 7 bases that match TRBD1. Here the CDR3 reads CASSIDPGGTYGYTF. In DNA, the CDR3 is TGTGCCAGTAGTATAGATCCAGGGGGGACCTATGGCTACACCTTC.